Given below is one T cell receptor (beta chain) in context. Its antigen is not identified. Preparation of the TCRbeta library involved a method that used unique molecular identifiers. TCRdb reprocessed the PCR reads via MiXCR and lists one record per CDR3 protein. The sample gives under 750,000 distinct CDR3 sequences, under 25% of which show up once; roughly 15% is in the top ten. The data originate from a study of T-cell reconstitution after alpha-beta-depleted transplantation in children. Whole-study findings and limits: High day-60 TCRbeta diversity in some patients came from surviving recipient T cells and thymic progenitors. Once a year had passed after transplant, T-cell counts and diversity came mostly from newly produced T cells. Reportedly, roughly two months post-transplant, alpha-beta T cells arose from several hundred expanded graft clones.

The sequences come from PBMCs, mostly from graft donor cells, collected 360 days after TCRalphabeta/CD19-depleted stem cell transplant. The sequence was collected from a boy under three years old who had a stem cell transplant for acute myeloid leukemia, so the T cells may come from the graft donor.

CDR3: CATAQGTGELFF. CDR3 nucleotide sequence: TGTGCCACTGCGCAGGGCACCGGGGAGCTGTTTTTT. This chain uses TRBV7-6 with TRBJ2-2; tentatively, D is TRBD1 (5 bases). Looked up from germline, CDR1 is SGHVS and CDR2 is FNYEAQ. The CDR3 is made up of 12 amino acids. V lost 10 bases and J lost 4, with 10 bases in between. The full variable domain, its missing parts supplied by reference TRBV7-6 and TRBJ2-2, is GAGVSQSPRYKVTKRGQDVALRCDPISGHVSLYWYRQALGQGPEFLTYFNYEAQQDKSGLPNDRFSAERPEGSISTLTIQRTEQRDSAMYRCATAQGTGELFFGEGSRLTVL.